This TCR beta chain was observed in a study of blood T cells in healthy people across ages. This clonotype was counted between two and nine times. Isolation of PBMCs gave at least 6 million cells per sample. The second PCR ran about 6 to 12 cycles with a sample-barcoded 5' primer and J-beta primers. TCRdb recomputed calls from the 5' RACE reads with MiXCR, one row per CDR3 protein. The data contain approximately 580,000 distinct CDR3 sequences, less than 25% of them singletons. CDR1 DFQATT and CDR2 SNEGSKA come from the germline V gene (reference sequence). CDR3 length equals 11 residues. A further study also used this sample, focusing on T cells of mothers and their children. This second study says: The donors comprised five or six children and their three healthy Caucasian mothers. When the second PCR was run, its M1S primer added sample barcodes and 2-4 random nucleotides. The yield was over 9 million TCR beta CDR3 reads from each mother and roughly 3 million from each child.

Sequencing was performed on blood. The TCR originated in a boy younger than 18 in good health. V usage is TRBV20-1 and J usage is TRBJ2-5; D perhaps matches TRBD1 (6 bases). The assigned J gene may be wrong: the sequence end matches TRBJ2-7 better. The CDR3 DNA reads TGCAGTGCTCGCCGACAGGTCGAGCAGTACTTC. Its translation is CSARRQVEQYF.